This is a list of T cell receptor beta chains from one sample in a study of blood T cells in healthy people across ages. MiXCR, run by TCRdb on the 5' RACE reads, gives a single entry per CDR3 protein. This sample carries 780,000 or so distinct CDR3 sequences, 50% to 65% of them seen once, and the ten largest clones take under 50%. The sample taken for sequencing was blood. The receptor set was obtained from a man older than 75 in good health. Each CDR3 is given with its conserved first and last residue. D genes are given only for firm matches. Some rows have no size entry. The others give once, few or many, or a class for an expanded clone.

J gene: TRBJ2-3
clone size: few
D gene: .
V gene: TRBV4-2
CDR3 DNA: TGTGCCAGCAGCCAAGATTTGGGCACAGATACGCAGTATTTT
CDR3 protein: CASSQDLGTDTQYF

J gene: TRBJ2-1
clone size: .
D gene: .
V gene: TRBV10-3
CDR3 DNA: TGTGCCATCAGTGAGGGGCGGCTGTGGGATGAGCAGTTCTTC
CDR3 protein: CAISEGRLWDEQFF

J gene: TRBJ2-3
clone size: .
D gene: .
V gene: TRBV7-9
CDR3 DNA: TGTGCCAGCAGCGAGGAAACCCTCGGGAAGTATTTT
CDR3 protein: CASSEETLGKYF

J gene: TRBJ2-7
clone size: few
D gene: TRBD1
V gene: TRBV14
CDR3 DNA: TGTGCCAGCAGCCCTACAGGGGGGCTCCTCCTCGAGCAGTACTTC
CDR3 protein: CASSPTGGLLLEQYF

J gene: TRBJ2-3
clone size: .
D gene: .
V gene: TRBV7-8
CDR3 DNA: TGTGCCAGCAGCTTAGCCCCTAGCCGCACAGATACGCAGTATTTT
CDR3 protein: CASSLAPSRTDTQYF

J gene: TRBJ1-5
clone size: .
D gene: .
V gene: TRBV20-1
CDR3 DNA: TGCAGTGCGTGGACGGAGGGCAATCAGCCCCAGCATTTT
CDR3 protein: CSAWTEGNQPQHF

J gene: TRBJ2-5
clone size: .
D gene: TRBD2
V gene: TRBV4-1
CDR3 DNA: TGCGCCAGCAGCCAAGGAAGGGAGGGAGGGCTGAAGACCCAGTACTTC
CDR3 protein: CASSQGREGGLKTQYF

J gene: TRBJ2-2
clone size: .
D gene: TRBD2
V gene: TRBV5-1
CDR3 DNA: TGCGCCAGCAACCAAGCGGGAATAAACACCGGGGAGCTGTTTTTT
CDR3 protein: CASNQAGINTGELFF

J gene: TRBJ2-1
clone size: .
D gene: TRBD2
V gene: TRBV10-1
CDR3 DNA: TGCGCCAGCAGTGACCCAGCGGGAGGGCCCCACAATGAGCAGTTCTTC
CDR3 protein: CASSDPAGGPHNEQFF

J gene: TRBJ2-1
clone size: few
D gene: .
V gene: TRBV5-1
CDR3 DNA: TGCGCCAGCAGCGCCCCTTCGGTCTACAATGAGCAGTTCTTC
CDR3 protein: CASSAPSVYNEQFF

J gene: TRBJ2-1
clone size: .
D gene: TRBD2
V gene: TRBV5-1
CDR3 DNA: TGCGCCAGCAGCGGGGGACTAGCGGGAGGGGGCTACAATGAGCAGTTCTTC
CDR3 protein: CASSGGLAGGGYNEQFF

J gene: TRBJ2-7
clone size: .
D gene: .
V gene: TRBV3-1
CDR3 DNA: TGTGCCAGCAGCCCTACAATTGGCGGAACCTACGAGCAGTACTTC
CDR3 protein: CASSPTIGGTYEQYF

J gene: TRBJ2-1
clone size: .
D gene: TRBD1
V gene: TRBV11-3
CDR3 DNA: TGTGCCAGCAGCTTAGCTGCGGGGACAGGGCCCAATGAGCAGTTCTTC
CDR3 protein: CASSLAAGTGPNEQFF

J gene: TRBJ2-1
clone size: .
D gene: TRBD2
V gene: TRBV3-1
CDR3 DNA: TGTGCCAGCAGCCAGGGACCCACTAGCGGGAACGAGCAGTTCTTC
CDR3 protein: CASSQGPTSGNEQFF

J gene: TRBJ2-1
clone size: .
D gene: .
V gene: TRBV6-6
CDR3 DNA: TGTGCCAGCAGTCCCGGCGCGGATGAGCAGTTCTTC
CDR3 protein: CASSPGADEQFF

J gene: TRBJ1-5
clone size: .
D gene: TRBD1
V gene: TRBV28
CDR3 DNA: TGTGCCAGCAGTCCCCAGGGGGCGGATCAGCCCCAGCATTTT
CDR3 protein: CASSPQGADQPQHF